Presented here are 29 T cell receptor beta chains from one specimen sequenced in a study of blood T cells in healthy people across ages. The authors ran a second PCR of roughly 6 to 12 cycles using a sample-barcoded 5' primer and a J-beta primer mix. TCRdb re-derived calls from the 5' RACE reads in MiXCR, one entry per CDR3 protein. The sample consists of roughly 680,000 distinct CDR3 sequences, roughly half of them appearing once. Sequencing was carried out using blood. These receptor sequences come from a woman aged 80 or over in good health.

The genes are TRBV2 and TRBJ1-5; D might be TRBD1 (5 bases). V was trimmed by 1 base and J by 11 bases, leaving 12 bases between them. The CDR3 consists of 13 residues. Germline V gene data show CDR1 as SNHLY and CDR2 as FYNNEI. CDR3: CASSEGAGPSQHF. The CDR3 bases are TGTGCCAGCAGTGAAGGGGCAGGGCCGTCCCAGCATTTT.

This clonotype came up a few times. V is TRBV5-1 and J is TRBJ1-2, with TRBD1 matching 9 bases. From germline, CDR1 is SGHRS and CDR2 YFSETQ. The CDR3 spans 14 residues. Trimming took 3 bases from V and 7 from J; bases not matched to a gene: 7. The CDR3 region is CASSSQQGAGGYTF. The CDR3 bases are TGCGCCAGCAGCTCCCAACAGGGGGCGGGTGGCTACACCTTC. The entire variable domain, with the rest obtained from reference TRBV5-1 and TRBJ1-2, is as follows: KAGVTQTPRYLIKTRGQQVTLSCSPISGHRSVSWYQQTPGQGLQFLFEYFSETQRNKGNFPGRFSGRQFSNSRSEMNVSTLELGDSALYLCASSSQQGAGGYTFGSGTRLTVV.

The chain has TRBV2 and TRBJ2-4; 8 nucleotides line up with TRBD1. Losses at the gene ends were 6 bases for V and 1 base for J; bases not matched to a gene: 2. Germline assignment: CDR1 SNHLY and CDR2 FYNNEI. The CDR3 is 14 amino acids. CDR3 protein: CASRDRAAKNIQYF. The CDR3 DNA is TGTGCCAGCAGGGACAGGGCGGCCAAAAACATTCAGTACTTC.

This rearrangement joins TRBV2 to TRBJ2-3; D call uncertain. The germline CDR1 and CDR2 sequences are SNHLY and FYNNEI. This CDR3 contains 15 residues. Trimming stripped 7 bases from V and 0 bases from J, with 14 bases between. For the CDR3, the DNA is TGTGCCAGCAAAAGGTCAGACTCTAGCACAGATACGCAGTATTTT. This translates into CASKRSDSSTDTQYF.

This clonotype was detected only once. The rearrangement links TRBV29-1 to TRBJ2-1, with D perhaps matching TRBD2 (7 bases). The CDR3 is 16 amino acids. The germline V gene has CDR1 SQVTM and CDR2 ANQGSEA. V was clipped by 6 bases and J by 6 bases, with 24 bases between them. CDR3: CSVAGDKREGRNEQFF. In nucleotides, the CDR3 is TGCAGCGTGGCAGGGGATAAGCGGGAAGGTCGCAATGAGCAGTTCTTC.

This clonotype was seen ten or more times. The genes are TRBV6-5 and TRBJ2-7; unclear D gene. The CDR3 runs 16 residues. Trimming stripped 2 bases from V and 2 bases from J, with 16 bases between. Looked up from germline, CDR1 is MNHEY and CDR2 is SVGAGI. The CDR3 loop reads CASSYGWTRAPYEQYF. Here the CDR3 DNA reads TGTGCCAGCAGTTACGGATGGACCCGGGCCCCCTACGAGCAGTACTTC.

This clonotype was seen a few times. The chain has TRBV7-3 and TRBJ1-2, with TRBD1 as a possible D gene (5 bases). The CDR3 sequence is 14 residues long. V gave up 4 bases and J gave up 4 bases, with 13 bases separating them. Germline lookup yields CDR1 SGHTA and CDR2 FQGTGA. In DNA form, the CDR3 reads TGTGCCAGCAGCTCTTCCGGGGGAGGCTATGGCTACACCTTC. The encoded protein is CASSSSGGGYGYTF.

The CDR3 here is CAISEGIRETQYF. The CDR3 DNA reads as TGTGCCATCAGTGAGGGGATTAGAGAGACCCAGTACTTC. This chain connects TRBV10-3 to TRBJ2-7; D not certain. The J call may be mistaken, given a closer DNA end match to TRBJ2-5. The germline CDR1 and CDR2 sequences are ENHRY and SYGVKD. There are 13 residues in the CDR3.

This chain uses TRBV7-8 with TRBJ1-2; 7 bases map to TRBD1. The CDR3 consists of 13 residues. Germline CDR1 and CDR2: SGHVS and FQNEAQ. V dropped 0 bases and J dropped 8; count of bases not matched to a gene: 3. The CDR3 nucleotides are TGTGCCAGCAGCTTAGCCCAGGGGGGAGGCTACACCTTC. This translates into CASSLAQGGGYTF.

The chain couples TRBV9 to TRBJ1-2, with D perhaps matching TRBD1 (5 bases). Per the germline V gene, CDR1 is SGDLS and CDR2 is YYNGEE. CDR3 length: 16 amino acids. V was clipped by 3 bases and J by 5 bases, with 20 bases between them. CDR3 bases: TGTGCCAGCAGCGCCGGGGCGGGACTTTCTATGTATGGCTACACCTTC. This gives the protein CASSAGAGLSMYGYTF.

This clonotype showed up just a few times. The chain uses TRBV3-1 and TRBJ2-5; 9 bases are shared with TRBD1. With V trimmed by 2 bases and J by 7 bases, 5 bases remained unmatched. The CDR3 loop spans 14 amino acids. Germline lookup yields CDR1 LGHDT and CDR2 YNNKEL (reference sequence). CDR3 residues: CASSQKGQGSTQYF. The DNA for the CDR3 is TGTGCCAGCAGCCAAAAGGGACAGGGATCGACCCAGTACTTC.

This clonotype turned up a few times. The chain links TRBV27 to TRBJ2-3; 9 bases map to TRBD1. CDR1 MNHEY and CDR2 SMNVEV come from the germline V gene (reference sequence). The CDR3 totals 14 residues. After removal of 3 bases from V and 11 bases from J, the junction contained 9 bases not matched to a gene. Here the CDR3 reads CASSLGTGWDEQYF. CDR3 nucleotide sequence: TGTGCCAGCAGTTTGGGGACAGGGTGGGACGAGCAGTATTTT.

On this clonotype itself: A read error may be the cause here, since a much bigger clone is one base away. V gene TRBV4-1 combines with J gene TRBJ2-7; D is perhaps TRBD2 (6 bases). Trimming pared 0 bases from V and 1 base from J, leaving 22 bases between. Looked up from germline, CDR1 is MGHRA and CDR2 is YSYEKL. The CDR3 has 19 residues. The CDR3 protein is CASSQDESGRTPESYEQYF. CDR3 sequence (DNA): TGCGCCAGCAGCCAAGATGAATCGGGGAGGACTCCTGAGTCCTACGAGCAGTACTTC.

This chain links TRBV2 with TRBJ2-4; D is possibly TRBD2 (6 bases). The J call may be incorrect, as the DNA end agrees better with TRBJ2-7. Germline-derived CDR1 and CDR2 are SNHLY and FYNNEI. CDR3 length equals 13 residues. The CDR3 here is CATTRDSAYEQYF. In DNA form, the CDR3 reads TGTGCCACCACCCGGGACTCCGCCTACGAGCAGTACTTC.

The chain recombines TRBV4-3 with TRBJ1-6; a possible D gene is TRBD1 (5 bases). The CDR3 consists of 17 residues. Trimming took off 5 bases at V and 2 bases at J, with 16 bases between the two ends. CDR1 is LGHNA and CDR2 is YSLEER in the germline V gene. The chain's CDR3 is CASSAGTANTYNSPLHF. DNA for the CDR3: TGCGCCAGCAGCGCCGGGACGGCGAATACCTATAATTCACCCCTCCACTTT.

This clonotype occurred a few times. The rearrangement joins TRBV20-1 to TRBJ1-1; no reliable D call. Trimming left V 5 bases short and J 0 bases short, with 1 base between. CDR1 and CDR2 (germline): DFQATT, SNEGSKA (reference sequence). This CDR3 comprises 10 residues. The CDR3 nucleotides read TGCAGTGCTTTGAACACTGAAGCTTTCTTT. Amino acid sequence: CSALNTEAFF.

This rearrangement joins TRBV30 to TRBJ2-1; the match to TRBD2 covers 8 bases. Germline CDR1 is GTSNPN and CDR2 is SVGIG (reference sequence). The CDR3 runs to 12 residues. V gave up 3 bases and J gave up 12 bases; unmatched junction bases: 7. The CDR3 here is CAWRPGLAGQFF. CDR3 DNA sequence: TGTGCCTGGAGACCCGGACTAGCTGGGCAGTTCTTC.

The chain carries TRBV3-1 and TRBJ2-7; D is ambiguous. Germline CDR1 and CDR2: LGHDT and YNNKEL (reference sequence). The CDR3 runs 13 residues. V gave up 0 bases and J gave up 4 bases, with 7 bases separating them. The CDR3 bases are TGTGCCAGCAGCCAAGAAGCAGCTTACGAGCAGTACTTC. As protein: CASSQEAAYEQYF.

On this clonotype: Being one base from a much bigger clone, this may be a read error. CDR3: CASSLEGVIRTQYF. The CDR3 DNA is TGTGCCAGCAGCTTAGAAGGGGTGATCAGGACCCAGTACTTC. V is TRBV7-2 and J is TRBJ2-5; possible D gene TRBD1, 5 bases. The V and J ends lost 1 base and 7 bases respectively, with 13 bases between them. The CDR3 runs to 14 residues. Germline V gene data show CDR1 as SGHTA and CDR2 as FQGNSA.

As concerns this clonotype: A much larger clone is a single base away; this may be a read error. The V and J genes are TRBV9 and TRBJ2-4, with D unresolved. This CDR3 spans 14 amino acids. Germline loops: CDR1 SGDLS, CDR2 YYNGEE. The chain's CDR3 is CASSVGTLKNVQYF. The CDR3 DNA reads TGTGCCAGCAGCGTAGGGACCCTCAAAAACGTTCAGTACTTC.

This clonotype was found many times. The chain couples TRBV3-1 to TRBJ2-3, with D unclear. CDR3 size: 14 residues. V lost 3 bases to trimming and J lost 5 bases, with 12 bases between them. CDR1 and CDR2 (germline): LGHDT, YNNKEL (reference sequence). The CDR3, as DNA: TGTGCCAGCAGCCAGGCCCCATGGGGAGATACGCAGTATTTT. It specifies CASSQAPWGDTQYF.

The rearrangement links TRBV2 to TRBJ2-1, with a weak D call TRBD2 (6 bases). V was clipped by 5 bases and J by 5 bases, with 10 bases between them. This CDR3 has 13 residues. Germline V gene lookup returns CDR1 SNHLY and CDR2 FYNNEI. The CDR3 loop reads CASSRPGDNEQFF. DNA for the CDR3: TGTGCCAGCAGTCGACCGGGAGACAATGAGCAGTTCTTC.

This chain connects TRBV7-9 to TRBJ2-7; 9 bases align to TRBD2. This CDR3 is 16 amino acids long. Losses at the gene ends were 5 bases for V and 1 base for J; bases not matched to a gene: 9. Germline-derived CDR1 and CDR2 are SEHNR and FQNEAQ (reference sequence). This CDR3 reads CASSPTLAGPSYEQYF. DNA of the CDR3: TGTGCCAGCAGCCCGACCCTAGCGGGGCCTTCCTACGAGCAGTACTTC.

This clonotype was seen more than once but under ten times. A read error may explain this, as a much larger clone is one base away. The rearrangement links TRBV7-9 to TRBJ2-1; 7 bases map to TRBD2. TRBJ2-7 matches the DNA end more closely, so the J call is doubtful. This CDR3 comprises 16 residues. CDR1 is SEHNR and CDR2 is FQNEAQ in the germline V gene (reference sequence). CDR3 coding DNA: TGTGCCAGCAGCCCCCCCGGCGGGAGTTCCTACAATGAGCAGTACTTC. The encoded protein is CASSPPGGSSYNEQYF.

The sample holds a few counts of this clonotype. The genes are TRBV7-9 and TRBJ1-2, with D perhaps matching TRBD1 (5 bases). CDR3 length: 14 amino acids. CDR1 SEHNR and CDR2 FQNEAQ come from the germline V gene (reference sequence). V shed 4 bases and J shed 3 bases, with 12 bases lying between them. Here the CDR3 DNA reads TGTGCCAGCAGCTCGCAGGGAGGAGACTATGGCTACACCTTC. Its protein is CASSSQGGDYGYTF.

About this clonotype itself: Compared with germline, one end of the junction differs, possibly owing to a read error. This rearrangement joins TRBV24-1 to TRBJ2-3; D may be TRBD1 (6 bases). Germline V gene data show CDR1 as KGHDR and CDR2 as SFDVKD. The CDR3 covers 16 residues. CDR3 amino acids: CATSDFRDINTDTQYF. CDR3 bases: TGTGCCACCAGCGATTTCCGGGACATTAACACAGATACGCAGTATTTT.

The V and J genes are TRBV7-9 and TRBJ1-1; D call uncertain. The CDR3 length is 11 residues. Germline lookup yields CDR1 SEHNR and CDR2 FQNEAQ (reference sequence). Trimming removed 5 bases at V and 5 bases at J, with 6 bases between. Written as DNA, the CDR3 is TGTGCCAGCAGCCTTCAAACTGAAGCTTTCTTT. It encodes CASSLQTEAFF.

The chain employs TRBV6-1 and TRBJ2-7; TRBD2 matches at 16 bases. V shed 6 bases, J shed 3 bases, and the junction held 8 bases outside the gene matches. The CDR3 length is 17 residues. Per the germline V gene, CDR1 is MNHNS and CDR2 is SASEGT. CDR3 loop: CASSRGLAGGRFYEQYF. In DNA, the CDR3 is TGTGCCAGCAGCCGGGGACTAGCGGGAGGGCGATTCTACGAGCAGTACTTC.

This clonotype came up a few times. This chain uses TRBV27 with TRBJ1-4, with D possibly TRBD1 on 5 matching bases. V was cut by 3 bases and J by 12 bases, with 17 bases left in between. The CDR3 sequence is 14 residues long. The germline V gene encodes CDR1 MNHEY and CDR2 SMNVEV (reference sequence). The CDR3 DNA sequence: TGTGCCAGCAGTTTGGGGCAGGTAACGGGTGAACTGTTTTTT. This gives the protein CASSLGQVTGELFF.